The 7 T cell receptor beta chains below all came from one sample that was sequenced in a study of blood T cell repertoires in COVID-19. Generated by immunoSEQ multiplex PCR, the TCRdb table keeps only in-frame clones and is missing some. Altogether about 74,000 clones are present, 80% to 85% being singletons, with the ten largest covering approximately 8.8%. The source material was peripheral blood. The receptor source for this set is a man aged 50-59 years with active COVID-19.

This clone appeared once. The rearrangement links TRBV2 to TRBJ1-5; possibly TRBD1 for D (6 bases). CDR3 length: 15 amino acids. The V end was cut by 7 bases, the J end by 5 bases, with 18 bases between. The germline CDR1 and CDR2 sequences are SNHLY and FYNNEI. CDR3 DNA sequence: TGTGCCAGCAACTCCGGGGTGGGGGCCGATCAGCCCCAGCATTTT. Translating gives CASNSGVGADQPQHF.

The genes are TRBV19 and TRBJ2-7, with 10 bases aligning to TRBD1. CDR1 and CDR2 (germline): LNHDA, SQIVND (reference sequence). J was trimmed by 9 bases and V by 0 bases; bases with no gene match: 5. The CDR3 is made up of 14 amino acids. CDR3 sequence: CASSIDGQGDSQYF. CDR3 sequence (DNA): TGTGCCAGTAGTATAGACGGACAGGGGGATTCGCAGTACTTC.

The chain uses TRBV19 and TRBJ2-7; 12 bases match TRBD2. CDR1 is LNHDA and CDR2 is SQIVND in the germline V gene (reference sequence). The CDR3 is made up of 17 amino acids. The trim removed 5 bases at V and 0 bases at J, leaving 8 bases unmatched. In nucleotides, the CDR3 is TGTGCCAGTAGTGATGGGGGACTAGCGGGTCCCTCCTACGAGCAGTACTTC. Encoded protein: CASSDGGLAGPSYEQYF.

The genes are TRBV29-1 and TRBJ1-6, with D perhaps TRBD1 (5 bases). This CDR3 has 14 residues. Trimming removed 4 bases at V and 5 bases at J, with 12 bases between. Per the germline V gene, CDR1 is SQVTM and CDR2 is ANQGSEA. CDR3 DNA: TGCAGCGTTGTAAGGGGCAACCATAATTCACCCCTCCACTTT. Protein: CSVVRGNHNSPLHF.

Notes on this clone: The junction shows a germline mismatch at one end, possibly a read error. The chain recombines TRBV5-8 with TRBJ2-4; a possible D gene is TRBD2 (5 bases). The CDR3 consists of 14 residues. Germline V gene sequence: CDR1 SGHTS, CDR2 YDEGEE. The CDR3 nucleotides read TGTGCCAGCAGCTTTGACTACACACAAGGTTGGGCATCCTTC. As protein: CASSFDYTQGWASF.

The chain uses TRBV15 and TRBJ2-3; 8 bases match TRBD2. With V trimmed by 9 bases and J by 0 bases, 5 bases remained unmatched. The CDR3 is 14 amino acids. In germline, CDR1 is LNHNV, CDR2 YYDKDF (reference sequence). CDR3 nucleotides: TGTGCCACAGCAGCGGGAGAGAGCACAGATACGCAGTATTTT. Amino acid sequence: CATAAGESTDTQYF.

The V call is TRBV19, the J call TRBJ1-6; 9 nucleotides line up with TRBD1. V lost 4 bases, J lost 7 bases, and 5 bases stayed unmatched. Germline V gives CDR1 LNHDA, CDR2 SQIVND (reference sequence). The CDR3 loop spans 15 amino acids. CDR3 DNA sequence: TGTGCCAGTAGTAACAGGGGGCTAGGGAATTCACCCCTCCACTTT. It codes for CASSNRGLGNSPLHF.